This TCR beta chain comes out of a study of T-cell reconstitution after alpha-beta-depleted transplantation in children. Whole-study findings and limits: A year had passed since transplant, and T-cell counts and diversity by then came mostly from newly produced T cells. Surviving recipient T cells and thymic progenitors accounted for the high day-60 TCRbeta diversity observed in some patients. In patients about two months after transplant, alpha-beta T cells reportedly arose from several hundred expanded graft clones.

Unique molecular identifiers were used to barcode this TCRbeta library. Via MiXCR, TCRdb re-called the PCR reads, giving one row per CDR3 protein. The profile covers a few hundred thousand distinct CDR3 sequences, with 25% to 30% appearing a single time and about 35% taken by the ten largest. The CDR3 sequence is 15 residues long. Germline V gene lookup returns CDR1 GTSNPN and CDR2 SVGIG (reference sequence). Between the trimmed V and J ends, which lost 3 bases and 2 bases, there was a span of 16 bases. A word on this clonotype: Its antigen remains unknown.

This chain uses TRBV30 with TRBJ2-5; D remains ambiguous. The receptor was isolated from a boy in the first two years of life with Wiskott-Aldrich syndrome, due to receive a stem cell transplant. The source material was PBMCs, sampled before TCRalphabeta/CD19-depleted stem cell transplant. The CDR3 coding sequence is TGTGCCTGGAGCATAGGGCCAATAGGACAAGAGACCCAGTACTTC. This translates into CAWSIGPIGQETQYF.